Below, one T cell receptor beta chain is given with its context. Its antigen is as yet unknown. The V and J ends lost 2 bases and 7 bases respectively, with 8 bases between them. The germline CDR1 and CDR2 sequences are MDHEN and SYDVKM. The CDR3 loop spans 13 amino acids. The entry originates in a study of post-analysis software for immune sequencing data. Study results and caveats: The study found TRBV5-6, TRBV5-1 and TRBV20-1 among five or six TRBV segments more frequent in patients than controls. Under the F measure, samples that were prepared in one batch clustered strongly together.

Carried by the TCR beta cDNA libraries were unique molecular identifiers. Some 450,000 cDNA molecules were recovered from an input of about 0.85 to 11 million T cells. One entry per CDR3 protein, called by TCRdb with MiXCR from the PCR reads. The sample includes hundreds of thousands of distinct CDR3 sequences, about 32% of them seen just once. This receptor was obtained from a girl under 18 with multiple sclerosis. The chain links TRBV28 to TRBJ1-4; possibly TRBD1 for D (6 bases). The sequenced material came from blood. The CDR3 sequence is CASSLGGAEKLFF. The CDR3 DNA reads TGTGCCAGCAGTTTAGGGGGCGCTGAAAAACTGTTTTTT.